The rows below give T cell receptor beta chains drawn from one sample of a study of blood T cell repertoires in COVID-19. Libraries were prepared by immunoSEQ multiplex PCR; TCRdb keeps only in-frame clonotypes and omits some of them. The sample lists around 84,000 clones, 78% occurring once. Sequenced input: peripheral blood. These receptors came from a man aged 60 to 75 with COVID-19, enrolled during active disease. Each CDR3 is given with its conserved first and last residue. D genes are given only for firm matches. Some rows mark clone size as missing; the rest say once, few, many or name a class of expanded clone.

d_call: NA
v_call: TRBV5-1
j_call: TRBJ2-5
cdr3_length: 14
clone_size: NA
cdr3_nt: TGCGCCAGCAGGGCCACCGTTTCGAAAGAGACCCAGTACTTC
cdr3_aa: CASRATVSKETQYF

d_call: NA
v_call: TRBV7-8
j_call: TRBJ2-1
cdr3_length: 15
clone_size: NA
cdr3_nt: TGTGCCAGCAGCTTCCCTAGGAGATCCTACAATGAGCAGTTCTTC
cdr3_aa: CASSFPRRSYNEQFF

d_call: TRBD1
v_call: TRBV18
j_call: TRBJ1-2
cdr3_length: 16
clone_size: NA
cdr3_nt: TGTGCCAGCTCACCGGGGACAGGGTCCAGCGACTATGGCTACACCTTC
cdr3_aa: CASSPGTGSSDYGYTF

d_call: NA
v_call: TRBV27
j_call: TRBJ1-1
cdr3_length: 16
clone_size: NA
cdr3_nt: TGTGCCAGCAGTTTTATGGCAGGCCTTGTGAACACTGAAGCTTTCTTT
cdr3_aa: CASSFMAGLVNTEAFF

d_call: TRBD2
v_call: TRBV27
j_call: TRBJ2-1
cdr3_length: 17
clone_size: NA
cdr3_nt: TGTGCCAGCAGTATTCGATTAGCGGGGAGCTCCTACAATGAGCAGTTCTTC
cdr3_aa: CASSIRLAGSSYNEQFF

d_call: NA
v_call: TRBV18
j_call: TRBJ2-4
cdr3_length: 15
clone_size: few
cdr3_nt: TGTGCCAGCTCTCTCCGGGACACAGCCAAAAACATTCAGTACTTC
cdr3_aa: CASSLRDTAKNIQYF

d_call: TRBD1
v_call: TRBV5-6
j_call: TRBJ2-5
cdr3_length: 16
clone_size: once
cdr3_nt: TGTGCCAGCAGCGTTACAGGGGCTTTGTACCAAGAGACCCAGTACTTC
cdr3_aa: CASSVTGALYQETQYF

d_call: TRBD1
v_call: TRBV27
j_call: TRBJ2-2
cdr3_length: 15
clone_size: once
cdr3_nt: TGTGCCAGCAGTCCTAGGACAGGGTACACCGGGGAGCTGTTTTTT
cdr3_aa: CASSPRTGYTGELFF

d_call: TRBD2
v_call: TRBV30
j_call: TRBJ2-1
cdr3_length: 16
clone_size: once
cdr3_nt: TGTGCCTGGAGTGTACTAGCGGGAGGGTCGGACAATGAGCAGTTCTTC
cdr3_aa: CAWSVLAGGSDNEQFF

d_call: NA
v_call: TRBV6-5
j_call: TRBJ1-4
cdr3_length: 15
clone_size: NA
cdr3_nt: TGTGCCAGGGGGGGGGCAGGCAAGGGCGTTGAAAAACTGTTTTTT
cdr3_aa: CARGGAGKGVEKLFF

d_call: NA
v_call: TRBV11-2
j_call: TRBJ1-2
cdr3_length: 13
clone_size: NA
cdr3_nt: TGTGCCAGCAGCTCCACGGGACAATTTGGCTACACCTTC
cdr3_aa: CASSSTGQFGYTF

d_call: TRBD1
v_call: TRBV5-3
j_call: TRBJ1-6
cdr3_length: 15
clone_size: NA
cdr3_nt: TGTGCCAGAAGCTTGAGGACAGGTCGTAATTCACCCCTCCACTTT
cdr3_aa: CARSLRTGRNSPLHF

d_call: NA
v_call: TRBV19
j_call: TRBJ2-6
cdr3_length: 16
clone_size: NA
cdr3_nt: TGTGCCAGTAGTATGTCGGGTAGTTCTGGGGCCAACGTCCTGACTTTC
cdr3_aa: CASSMSGSSGANVLTF

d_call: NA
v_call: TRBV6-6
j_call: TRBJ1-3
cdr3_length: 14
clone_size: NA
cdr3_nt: TGTGCCAGCAGTTTAGGGAGAATCGGAAACACCATATATTTT
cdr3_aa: CASSLGRIGNTIYF

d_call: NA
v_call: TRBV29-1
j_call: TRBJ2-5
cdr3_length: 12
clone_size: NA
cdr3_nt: TGCAGCGTTGACCTAAAGGGGGAGACCCAGTACTTC
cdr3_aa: CSVDLKGETQYF

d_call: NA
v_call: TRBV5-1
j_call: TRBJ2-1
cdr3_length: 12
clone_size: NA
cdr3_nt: TGCGCCAGCAGCTTGGTAGGGAGCGAGCAGTTCTTC
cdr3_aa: CASSLVGSEQFF

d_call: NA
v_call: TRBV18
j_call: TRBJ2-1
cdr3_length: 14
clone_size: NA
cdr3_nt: TGTGCCAGCTCACCACAGGCGACACCCAATGAGCAGTTCTTC
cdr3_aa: CASSPQATPNEQFF

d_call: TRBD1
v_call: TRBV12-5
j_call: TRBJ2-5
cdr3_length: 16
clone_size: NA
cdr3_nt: TGTGCTAGTGGTTTGCCCTGGGGACAGGGGCAAGAGACCCAGTACTTC
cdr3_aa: CASGLPWGQGQETQYF

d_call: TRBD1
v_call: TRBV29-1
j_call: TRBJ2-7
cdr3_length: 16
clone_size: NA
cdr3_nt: TGCAGCGTGGAAGGGGTAGGGACAGGAAAAGCCTACGAGCAGTACTTC
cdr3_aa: CSVEGVGTGKAYEQYF

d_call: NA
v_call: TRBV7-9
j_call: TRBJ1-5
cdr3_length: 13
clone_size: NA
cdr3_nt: TGTGCCAGCAGCTTTGGGGCTGGGCAGCCCCAGCATTTT
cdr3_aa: CASSFGAGQPQHF

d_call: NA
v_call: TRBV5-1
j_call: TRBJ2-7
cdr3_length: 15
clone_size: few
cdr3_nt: TGCGCCAGCAGCTTGGGACCGCGCGGATCCTACGAGCAGTACTTC
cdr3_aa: CASSLGPRGSYEQYF

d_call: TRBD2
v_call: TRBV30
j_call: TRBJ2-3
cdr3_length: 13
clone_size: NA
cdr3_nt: TGTGCCTTCGGGACTAGCGGGAGCGGGACGCAGTATTTT
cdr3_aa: CAFGTSGSGTQYF

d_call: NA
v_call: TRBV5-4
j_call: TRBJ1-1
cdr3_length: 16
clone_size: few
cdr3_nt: TGTGCCAGCAGCTCCGCGGGGAGCGGGGGGAACACTGAAGCTTTCTTT
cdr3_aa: CASSSAGSGGNTEAFF

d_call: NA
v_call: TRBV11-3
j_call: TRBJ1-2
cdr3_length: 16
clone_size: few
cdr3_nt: TGTGCCAGCAGCTTAGGCCCCCTCGACAGTAACTATGGCTACACCTTC
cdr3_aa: CASSLGPLDSNYGYTF

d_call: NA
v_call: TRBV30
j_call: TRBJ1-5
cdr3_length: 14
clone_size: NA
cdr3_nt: TGTGCCTGGAAGGATTCTGGGGGGGATCAGCCCCAGCATTTT
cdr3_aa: CAWKDSGGDQPQHF

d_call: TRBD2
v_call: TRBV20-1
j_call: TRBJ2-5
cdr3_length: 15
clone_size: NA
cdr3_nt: TGCAGTGCTAGTTCAGCGGGGACTAGTAGAGAGACCCAGTACTTC
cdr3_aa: CSASSAGTSRETQYF

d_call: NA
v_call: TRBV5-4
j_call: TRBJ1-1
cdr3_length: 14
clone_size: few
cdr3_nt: TGTGCCAGCAGCTTGGACAGCCTGAACACTGAAGCTTTCTTT
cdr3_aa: CASSLDSLNTEAFF

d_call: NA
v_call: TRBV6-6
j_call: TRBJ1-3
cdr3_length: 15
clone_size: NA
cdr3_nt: TGTGCCAGCAGTTTACAGCAGAGTTCTGGAAACACCATATATTTT
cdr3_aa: CASSLQQSSGNTIYF

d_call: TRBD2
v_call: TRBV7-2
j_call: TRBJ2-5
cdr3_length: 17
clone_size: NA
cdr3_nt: TGTGCCAGCAGCCTCGGGACTAGCGGGAGTGGGCAAGAGACCCAGTACTTC
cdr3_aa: CASSLGTSGSGQETQYF